One sample yielded the 9 T cell receptor beta chains listed below, sequenced in a study of shared clonotypes between healthy human individuals. The protocol was immunoSEQ multiplex PCR, while the TCRdb copy is restricted to in-frame clones and leaves out a portion. The table includes approximately 980,000 clones, over 75% detected once. The sample was memory CD4+ T cells sorted from blood. The sample's subset: CD45RA-negative fraction. These receptors were collected from a man aged 18 to 30 in good health.

This clone showed up just a few times. The chain is built from TRBV7-2 and TRBJ2-2, with D unclear. The CDR3 covers 13 residues. Trimming left V 5 bases short and J 5 bases short, with 9 bases between. From germline, CDR1 is SGHTA and CDR2 FQGNSA. The CDR3 sequence: CASSPWSTGELFF. The CDR3 DNA is TGTGCCAGCAGCCCATGGAGTACCGGGGAGCTGTTTTTT.

V and J are TRBV7-2 and TRBJ2-7, with D possibly being TRBD2 (5 bases). The germline V and J ends were trimmed by 6 bases and 2 bases, with 17 bases remaining between them. CDR3 length equals 15 residues. The germline V gene has CDR1 SGHTA and CDR2 FQGNSA. CDR3 in amino acids: CASSRTVEGTYEQYF. The DNA of the CDR3 is TGTGCCAGCAGTCGGACTGTTGAGGGCACCTACGAGCAGTACTTC.

The V call is TRBV19, the J call TRBJ2-3; 14 bases are shared with TRBD2. V was clipped by 5 bases and J by 1 base; unmatched bases: 11. The CDR3 loop spans 19 amino acids. Germline V gene lookup returns CDR1 LNHDA and CDR2 SQIVND (reference sequence). CDR3 protein: CASSPTSGGAGSRTDTQYF. CDR3 in DNA: TGTGCCAGTAGTCCGACTAGCGGGGGGGCCGGGTCTCGCACAGATACGCAGTATTTT.

The chain carries TRBV9 and TRBJ1-2; no clear D. Germline-derived CDR1 and CDR2 are SGDLS and YYNGEE. The CDR3 contains 14 residues. Trimming cost V 0 bases and J 14 bases, with 20 bases left between them. The CDR3 sequence is CASSVASTTRQFTF. As DNA, the CDR3 is TGTGCCAGCAGCGTAGCCTCGACTACCCGTCAATTTACCTTC.

The chain employs TRBV6-1 and TRBJ2-1, with 11 nucleotides matching TRBD2. The CDR3 spans 22 residues. Germline CDR1 is MNHNS and CDR2 is SASEGT. V lost 2 bases, J lost 3 bases, and 21 bases stayed unmatched. The CDR3 spells CASSELGTGTASGGNYYNEQFF. CDR3 in DNA: TGTGCCAGCAGTGAACTCGGGACAGGAACCGCTAGCGGGGGGAACTACTACAATGAGCAGTTCTTC.

The chain uses TRBV29-1 and TRBJ1-1; D not resolved. Germline V lookup: CDR1 SQVTM, CDR2 ANQGSEA. V shed 5 bases and J shed 4 bases, with 20 bases lying between them. The CDR3 totals 15 residues. DNA of the CDR3: TGCAGCGTTAACGGGGTCCTAACGAGGTCCACTGAAGCTTTCTTT. It specifies CSVNGVLTRSTEAFF.

The J gene is TRBJ1-5, the V gene TRBV6-9, with a weak D call TRBD1 (5 bases). Trimming stripped 8 bases from V and 11 bases from J, with 31 bases between. Per the germline V gene, CDR1 is MNHGY and CDR2 is SVAAGI. CDR3 size: 17 residues. As DNA, the CDR3 is TGTGCCAGCTTGACCCCGCCTGGGGCAGAGCGTCAATCAGCCCAGCATTTT. Translating gives CASLTPPGAERQSAQHF.

The V and J genes are TRBV27 and TRBJ2-7, with D possibly called TRBD1 or TRBD2 (6 bases each). The CDR3 runs 18 residues. Trimming stripped 4 bases from V and 2 bases from J, with 24 bases between. Germline CDR1 and CDR2: MNHEY and SMNVEV (reference sequence). The CDR3 here is CASSSGLGGGTRAYEQYF. CDR3 DNA: TGTGCCAGCAGTTCGGGTCTTGGAGGGGGTACCCGTGCCTACGAGCAGTACTTC.

This clone appeared once. The rearrangement joins TRBV10-3 to TRBJ2-7; D may be TRBD2 (5 bases). With 4 bases removed from V and 4 bases from J, the gap between germline ends came to 8 bases. This CDR3 region has 12 residues. CDR1 is ENHRY and CDR2 is SYGVKD in the germline V gene. Written as DNA, the CDR3 is TGTGCCATCAGTGGAGGGCAGTACGAGCAGTACTTC. Its translation: CAISGGQYEQYF.